This TCR beta chain appears in the sequencing data of a study of OX40 agonist ivuxolimab in advanced cancers. Turning to the overall study: The costimulatory receptor OX40 (CD134) was targeted by ivuxolimab, a fully human IgG2 agonistic monoclonal antibody. The monotherapy dose-escalation portion (N of about 57 patients) of the phase I ivuxolimab trial is reported in the paper. Partial responses occurred in three dose-escalation patients, of whom one had hepatocellular carcinoma and two had cutaneous melanoma. The dose-escalation cohort was about 87% male with a mean age of about 58 years, ranging from roughly 23 to 90. Intravenous ivuxolimab was administered to patients every 2 weeks at six dose levels: 0.01, 0.1, 0.3, 1.5, 3 and 10 mg/kg. The purpose of peripheral TCRbeta sequencing was to test whether ivuxolimab changed TCR sequence diversity and led to clonal T-cell expansion. Of the 50 to 55 dose-escalation patients, hepatocellular carcinoma was present in around 20, melanoma in roughly 15, renal cell carcinoma in 9 and head and neck cancer in 9. Patients were allowed to have had prior anti-PD-1, anti-PD-L1 or anti-CTLA-4 therapy, and less than 45% of the dose-escalation patients had previously received checkpoint inhibitors.

Patients with autoimmune disease history or receiving systemic immunosuppression were excluded from the trial. Peripheral blood for TCR sequencing was collected from all dose cohorts at baseline, on cycle 4 day 1, and on cycle 7 day 1. Samples were obtained from an open-label, multicenter, first-in-human phase I dose-escalation trial of ivuxolimab. The trial enrolled adults with locally advanced or metastatic head and neck squamous cell, hepatocellular, melanoma or renal cell carcinoma. Before TCR sequencing, CD4+ T cells and CD8+ T cells from peripheral blood were sorted into separate populations. With respect to this clone: Its specific antigen is unknown. No base quality values were provided; no much bigger clone lies one nucleotide off.

Broad study findings and their caveats: Antigen specificity was not determined for the clonally expanded peripheral T cells. After ivuxolimab, more expanded clones were found on average in CD8+ T cells than in CD4+ T cells. Clonal expansion of both CD4+ and CD8+ blood T cells was observed from baseline to week 6 at doses 0.1 to 3.0 mg/kg. Low levels of normalized T-cell clonal expansion were also seen in some patients who did not respond. In the 0.1-3.0 mg/kg groups, partial responders were among the patients with the lowest normalized peripheral clonal expansion, particularly in CD8+ T cells.

Including the terminal cysteine and phenylalanine, the CDR3 comprises 17 residues. Only the CDR3 region is kept as DNA, spanning 51 bases read in frame from base 1. From the germline V gene, CDR1 is MRHNA and CDR2 is SNTAGT. Germline trimming amounts to 1 base on V and 2 bases on J, with 10 as the count of junction bases outside the gene matches. Genomic DNA was isolated from the sorted cells so that the TCRbeta CDR3 region could be sequenced. The immunoSEQ Assay was used for sequencing of TCRbeta CDR3 regions. TCRdb carries this immuneACCESS record with in-frame sequences only. Its versions omit some clonotypes, under half of them owing to an unresolved V gene in the studies checked, with the rest unexplained. Here the sample has 26,000 or so clones; 76% occur a single time. In total, the top ten clones hold approximately 15% of the sample.

This sequence originates from an adult with an advanced solid tumor such as melanoma, head and neck, liver or kidney cancer. The material sequenced was CD4+ or CD8+ T cells sorted from blood, taken in a trial of the OX40 agonist ivuxolimab. The chain is assembled from TRBV6-4 and TRBJ1-2, and 7 junctional nucleotides match TRBD1. DNA sequence: TGTGCCAGCAGTGACTGGGGCAGGGGGAGACAAAACTATGGCTACACCTTC. Its protein product is CASSDWGRGRQNYGYTF.